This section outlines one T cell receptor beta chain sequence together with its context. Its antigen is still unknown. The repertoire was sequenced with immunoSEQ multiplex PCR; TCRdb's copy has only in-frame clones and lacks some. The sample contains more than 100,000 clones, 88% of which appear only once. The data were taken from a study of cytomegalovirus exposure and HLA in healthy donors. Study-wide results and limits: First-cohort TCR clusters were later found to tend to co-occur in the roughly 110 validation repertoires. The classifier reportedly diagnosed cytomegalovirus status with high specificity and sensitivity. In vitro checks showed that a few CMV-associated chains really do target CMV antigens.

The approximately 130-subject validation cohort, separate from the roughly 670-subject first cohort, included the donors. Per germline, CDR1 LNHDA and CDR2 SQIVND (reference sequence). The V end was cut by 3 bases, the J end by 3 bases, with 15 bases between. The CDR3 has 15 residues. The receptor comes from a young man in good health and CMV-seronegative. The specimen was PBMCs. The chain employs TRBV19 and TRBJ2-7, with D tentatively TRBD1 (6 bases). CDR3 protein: CASSMLLGAYYEQYF. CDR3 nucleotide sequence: TGTGCCAGTAGTATGCTTCTGGGGGCGTACTACGAGCAGTACTTC.